This T cell receptor beta chain was recorded in a study of OX40 agonist ivuxolimab in advanced cancers. In the study overall: Patients received ivuxolimab, an intravenous treatment, every 2 weeks at 0.01 to 10 mg/kg. Cancers in dose escalation were hepatocellular, melanoma, renal cell and head and neck.

Study results and limitations: The study observed clonal expansion of CD4+ and CD8+ blood T cells by week 6 at 0.1 to 3.0 mg/kg.

V was pared by 3 bases and J by 5 bases, with 20 bases between. Germline V gene data show CDR1 as MDHEN and CDR2 as SYDVKM. CDR3 length: 17 residues. Profiled with immunoSEQ multiplex PCR; TCRdb holds only in-frame clones, not every one. The sample lists about 67,000 clones; over 70% were seen once. The sample holds one count of this clone. Its antigen is unidentified. Sequenced here: CD4+ or CD8+ T cells sorted from blood, sampled in a trial of the OX40 agonist ivuxolimab. The sequence was collected from an adult with an advanced solid tumor such as melanoma, head and neck, liver or kidney cancer. The V and J genes are TRBV28 and TRBJ1-5; D uncertain. The CDR3 DNA sequence: TGTGCCAGCAGTTTCGTGGGTCGTCAAAGGTTCGATCAGCCCCAGCATTTT. This translates into CASSFVGRQRFDQPQHF.